The next 13 T cell receptor beta chains were all read from a single sample in a study of cytomegalovirus exposure and HLA in healthy donors. Method: immunoSEQ multiplex PCR; TCRdb's copy keeps in-frame clones and lacks some. The repertoire holds about 400,000 clones, with 70% to 90% as singletons. Sequenced sample: PBMCs. The origin of the receptors is a woman aged 18-29 years in good health and CMV-seronegative.

This clone was counted once. The CDR3 is CASSPLWTSGKIGELFF. In DNA, the CDR3 is TGTGCCAGCAGTCCGCTTTGGACTAGCGGGAAGATCGGGGAGCTGTTTTTT. The chain has TRBV2 and TRBJ2-2; the match to TRBD2 covers 12 bases. The J segment lost 7 bases and the V segment lost 5 bases, leaving 11 bases of the junction unmatched. The germline V gene has CDR1 SNHLY and CDR2 FYNNEI. The CDR3 covers 17 residues.

The V and J genes are TRBV2 and TRBJ2-7, with 8 bases fitting TRBD1. The V segment lost 5 bases and the J segment 2 bases; nucleotides outside the gene matches: 5. CDR3 size: 14 residues. The germline V gene encodes CDR1 SNHLY and CDR2 FYNNEI. Here the CDR3 DNA reads TGTGCCAGCAGTTTCACACAGGGGGCCTACGAGCAGTACTTC. It encodes CASSFTQGAYEQYF.

J is TRBJ1-6 and V is TRBV28, with TRBD1 matching 9 bases. J lost 4 bases, V lost 5 bases, and 6 bases had no gene match. Per germline, CDR1 MDHEN and CDR2 SYDVKM. This CDR3 contains 16 residues. The CDR3 sequence is CASSPNRGPYNSPLHF. Written as DNA, the CDR3 is TGTGCCAGCAGTCCGAACAGGGGGCCGTATAATTCACCCCTCCACTTT. The complete variable domain, with remaining parts taken from reference TRBV28 and TRBJ1-6, reads DVKVTQSSRYLVKRTGEKVFLECVQDMDHENMFWYRQDPGLGLRLIYFSYDVKMKEKGDIPEGYSVSREKKERFSLILESASTNQTSMYLCASSPNRGPYNSPLHFGNGTRLTVT.

V usage is TRBV9 and J usage is TRBJ2-7; tentatively, D is TRBD2 (6 bases). V dropped 3 bases and J dropped 1 base, with 8 bases sitting between them. There are 13 residues in the CDR3. Per germline, CDR1 SGDLS and CDR2 YYNGEE. The CDR3 sequence: CASSGGTSYEQYF. CDR3 nucleotide sequence: TGTGCCAGCAGCGGCGGGACTTCCTACGAGCAGTACTTC. Complete variable domain (other parts from reference TRBV9 and TRBJ2-7): DSGVTQTPKHLITATGQRVTLRCSPRSGDLSVYWYQQSLDQGLQFLIQYYNGEERAKGNILERFSAQQFPDLHSELNLSSLELGDSALYFCASSGGTSYEQYFGPGTRLTVT.

This clone was observed a few times. The V and J genes are TRBV23-1 and TRBJ1-2; TRBD1 is a possible D gene (5 bases). TRBV23-1 is flagged as an ORF with uncertain function. V lost 6 bases, J lost 5 bases, and 7 bases lay in between. The CDR3 extends over 11 amino acids. This CDR3 reads CASSHRYGYTF. The CDR3 region has the DNA TGCGCCAGCAGCCACAGGTATGGCTACACCTTC.

This rearrangement joins TRBV7-9 to TRBJ1-1, with TRBD1 identical over 7 bases. V lost 4 bases to trimming and J lost 1 base; unmatched junction nucleotides: 15. Germline loops: CDR1 SEHNR, CDR2 FQNEAQ (reference sequence). This CDR3 has 18 residues. CDR3 loop: CASSSPRTGGTTNTEAFF. The CDR3 DNA follows: TGTGCCAGCAGCTCGCCTCGGACAGGAGGAACTACGAACACTGAAGCTTTCTTT.

V and J are TRBV28 and TRBJ1-4, with D possibly being TRBD1 (6 bases). The V and J ends lost 6 bases and 7 bases respectively, with 18 bases between them. Germline V gives CDR1 MDHEN, CDR2 SYDVKM. The CDR3 covers 15 residues. The CDR3 loop reads CASSSAGANGEKLFF. The DNA for the CDR3 is TGTGCCAGCAGCTCCGCGGGGGCTAACGGTGAAAAACTGTTTTTT.

V gene TRBV28 combines with J gene TRBJ1-2, with D unclear. The CDR3 extends over 12 amino acids. CDR1 is MDHEN and CDR2 is SYDVKM in the germline V gene. Trimming cost V 7 bases and J 4 bases, with 10 bases left between them. This CDR3 is CASKEEAYGYTF. CDR3 coding DNA: TGTGCCAGCAAGGAGGAGGCCTATGGCTACACCTTC.

The CDR3 here is CASSPRTAGNTEAFF. The CDR3 coding sequence is TGTGCCAGCTCACCCCGGACAGCCGGCAACACTGAAGCTTTCTTT. V gene TRBV18 combines with J gene TRBJ1-1, with TRBD1 as a possible D gene (6 bases). V was trimmed by 3 bases and J by 2 bases, leaving 13 bases between them. Germline CDR1 KGHSH, CDR2 LQKENI. The CDR3 runs to 15 residues.

The rearrangement uses TRBV28 and TRBJ2-7; 7 positions agree with TRBD1. Germline CDR1 is MDHEN and CDR2 is SYDVKM. The CDR3 runs 14 residues. J was trimmed by 6 bases and V by 4 bases; bases with no gene match: 9. The CDR3 is CASSSGTAEVEQYF. CDR3 sequence (DNA): TGTGCCAGCAGTTCCGGGACAGCTGAAGTCGAGCAGTACTTC.

The chain is built from TRBV28 and TRBJ2-7; the match to TRBD2 covers 9 bases. The length of the CDR3 is 16 residues. Per the germline V gene, CDR1 is MDHEN and CDR2 is SYDVKM. J gave up 5 bases and V 5 bases, and 13 bases lay outside the gene matches. CDR3 nucleotide sequence: TGTGCCAGCAGTACCCCGTCTAGCGGGATAAGGAACGAGCAGTACTTC. Protein: CASSTPSSGIRNEQYF.

In this sample, this clone turned up a few times. The J gene is TRBJ2-7, the V gene TRBV6-5; 8 positions match TRBD1. The CDR3 runs 15 residues. Germline V gene sequence: CDR1 MNHEY, CDR2 SVGAGI. Germline trimming cut 2 bases from V and 1 base from J; bases unmatched to any gene: 4. The CDR3 here is CASSYTWTGSYEQYF. CDR3 coding DNA: TGTGCCAGCAGTTACACTTGGACAGGGTCCTACGAGCAGTACTTC.

V gene TRBV27 combines with J gene TRBJ1-2; a weak D match, TRBD1 (5 bases). Germline V lookup: CDR1 MNHEY, CDR2 SMNVEV (reference sequence). The CDR3 totals 15 residues. V was cut by 4 bases and J by 4 bases, with 16 bases left in between. DNA for the CDR3: TGTGCCAGCAGTTACGGGACCGAGGGAGGCTATGGCTACACCTTC. This gives the protein CASSYGTEGGYGYTF.